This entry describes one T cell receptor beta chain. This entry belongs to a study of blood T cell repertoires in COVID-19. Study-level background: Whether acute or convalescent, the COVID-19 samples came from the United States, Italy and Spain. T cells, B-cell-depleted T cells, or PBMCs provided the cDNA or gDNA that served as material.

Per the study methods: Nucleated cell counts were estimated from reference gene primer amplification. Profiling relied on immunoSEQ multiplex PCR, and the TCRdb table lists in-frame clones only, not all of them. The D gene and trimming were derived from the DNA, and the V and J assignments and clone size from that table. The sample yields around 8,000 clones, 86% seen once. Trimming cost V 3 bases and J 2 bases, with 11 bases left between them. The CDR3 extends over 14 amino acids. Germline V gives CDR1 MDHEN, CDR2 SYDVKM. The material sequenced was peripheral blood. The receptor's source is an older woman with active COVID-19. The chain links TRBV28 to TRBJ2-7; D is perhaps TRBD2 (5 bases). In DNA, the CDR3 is TGTGCCAGCAGTTTGAGGGAGACACCCTACGAGCAGTACTTC. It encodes CASSLRETPYEQYF. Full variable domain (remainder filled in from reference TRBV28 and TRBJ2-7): DVKVTQSSRYLVKRTGEKVFLECVQDMDHENMFWYRQDPGLGLRLIYFSYDVKMKEKGDIPEGYSVSREKKERFSLILESASTNQTSMYLCASSLRETPYEQYFGPGTRLTVT.